The following is a TCR beta chain sequence with its context. Its antigen remains unknown. The PCR contained 60 Vbeta and 13 Jbeta primers. Measured with immunoSEQ multiplex PCR; TCRdb has only the in-frame clones, and not every one. The table records 150,000 to 200,000 clones, more than 65% of them present only once. These data come from a study of cytomegalovirus exposure and HLA in healthy donors. Study-wide results and caveats: Beyond CMV serostatus, there was no information to go on about immune exposure. Cytomegalovirus status, reportedly, was diagnosed with high specificity and sensitivity by the classifier. It was reported that TCR beta sequences correctly inferred the HLA-A and HLA-B alleles for most subjects.

The CDR3 loop spans 15 amino acids. The ends were cut back, 0 bases at V and 7 bases at J, with 13 bases in the middle. Germline lookup yields CDR1 LNHNV and CDR2 YYDKDF (reference sequence). The TCR originated in a woman between 50 and 59 years old in good health and CMV-seronegative. The specimen was PBMCs. The chain carries TRBV15 and TRBJ2-1, with a weak D call TRBD2 (5 bases). The CDR3 here is CATSRDGETVNEQFF. The CDR3, as DNA: TGTGCCACCAGCAGAGACGGGGAGACTGTTAATGAGCAGTTCTTC.